The rows below give T cell receptor beta chains drawn from one sample of a study of CD8+ T cells in alopecia areata. Here immunoSEQ multiplex PCR was the method, and the copy in TCRdb shows in-frame clones only, minus some. Of under 150,000 clones listed, more than 55% are singletons. Sequencing was done on a sample of CD8+ T cells sorted from blood. These receptor sequences come from a human donor in good health. The CDR3 runs from the conserved cysteine through the conserved F or W. D genes are given only for firm matches. Only part of the rows carry a size: once, few, many, or a class if the clone is expanded.

TRBJ2-7 TRBV27 NA NA TGTGCCAGCAGTTTAGGGGTAGCAGCATACGAGCAGTACTTC CASSLGVAAYEQYF
TRBJ2-6 TRBV29-1 once TRBD1 TGCAGCGTTGAAGAGGCCGGGACAGTCTCTGGGGCCAACGTCCTGACTTTC CSVEEAGTVSGANVLTF
TRBJ2-3 TRBV7-6 NA TRBD2 TGTGCCAGCAGCTTGACCCCGGGACTAGGACCGACTACAAGCACAGATACGCAGTATTTT CASSLTPGLGPTTSTDTQYF
TRBJ2-3 TRBV2 NA NA TGTGCCAGCAGTGACTCGAAGGACAGAAGTCCAGATACGCAGTATTTT CASSDSKDRSPDTQYF
TRBJ2-7 TRBV6-1 NA NA TGTGCCAGCAGTGAAGCGACATGGACAGACAACCCCTACGAGCAGTACTTC CASSEATWTDNPYEQYF
TRBJ2-2 TRBV9 NA NA TGTGCCAGCAGCGCCGACACCGGGGAGCTGTTTTTT CASSADTGELFF
TRBJ2-5 TRBV7-8 NA NA TGTGCCAGCACCCTAGCGTCGGGAGAGACCCAGTACTTC CASTLASGETQYF
TRBJ2-1 TRBV4-2 once NA TGTGCCAGCAGCCAAGATCTAGCGTCAGATGAGCAGTTCTTC CASSQDLASDEQFF
TRBJ2-7 TRBV4-1 NA TRBD2 TGCGCCAGCAGCCAATTCACTAGCGGGGGACCCTACGAGCAGTACTTC CASSQFTSGGPYEQYF
TRBJ1-2 TRBV29-1 NA NA TGCAGCGTTGAGAGTCGTCTCGGCTACACCTTC CSVESRLGYTF
TRBJ2-2 TRBV6-7 once NA TGTGCCAGCAGTTACCATGGGAAGGACACCGGGGAGCTGTTTTTT CASSYHGKDTGELFF
TRBJ2-3 TRBV6-5 few NA TGTGCCAGCACCGAATTTGGGGGATCCACAGATACGCAGTATTTT CASTEFGGSTDTQYF
TRBJ1-5 TRBV28 few NA TGTGCCAGCCACAAACCATATAGCAATCAGCCCCAGCATTTT CASHKPYSNQPQHF
TRBJ1-5 TRBV5-1 few NA TGCGCCAGCAGCTTTGGACCGACCTCCCTACAGACTCATCAGCCCCAGCATTTT CASSFGPTSLQTHQPQHF
TRBJ2-1 TRBV5-1 NA TRBD1 TGCGCCAGCAGCGCGACAGGGGTGTTTGGAAATGAGCAGTTCTTC CASSATGVFGNEQFF
TRBJ2-2 TRBV5-4 once NA TGTGCCAGCAGCCAAATGCTCCCTTCGAACACCGGGGAGCTGTTTTTT CASSQMLPSNTGELFF
TRBJ2-7 TRBV9 NA NA TGTGCCAGCAGCGTAGGTGGGAGAGGCGAGCAGTACTTC CASSVGGRGEQYF
TRBJ1-1 TRBV7-9 NA NA TGTGCCAGCAGCTTGGCAGCCCAAGCTTTCTTT CASSLAAQAFF
TRBJ2-7 TRBV5-1 NA TRBD2 TGCGCCAGCAGTCTAGCGGGAGGGGAATCCGAGCAGTACTTC CASSLAGGESEQYF
TRBJ2-7 TRBV30 NA TRBD2 TGTGCCTGGAGTCCCGGGACTAGCGGGGGTCTCTACGAGCAGTACTTC CAWSPGTSGGLYEQYF
TRBJ2-1 TRBV9 NA NA TGTGCCAGCAGCGTAGGTGTTGGTTCATTCGACAATGAGCAGTTCTTC CASSVGVGSFDNEQFF
TRBJ1-1 TRBV29-1 NA NA TGCAGCGTTGAAGGGAGTCGGGCTTTCTTT CSVEGSRAFF
TRBJ2-3 TRBV29-1 few NA TGCAGCGTTGAAGTGGCGGGGACCAGAGATACGCAGTATTTT CSVEVAGTRDTQYF
TRBJ1-2 TRBV29-1 NA NA TGCAGCGTTGAAGATCGGACTGGCTACACCTTC CSVEDRTGYTF
TRBJ2-5 TRBV6-5 NA TRBD2 TGTGCCAGCAGTCAGACTAGCGTCCAAGAGACCCAGTACTTC CASSQTSVQETQYF
TRBJ2-1 TRBV30 NA NA TGTGCCTGCCGGGGACCCGTTCACAATGAGCAGTTCTTC CACRGPVHNEQFF
TRBJ2-7 TRBV30 NA NA TGTGCCTGGAGTTCAATCCGGGACGGGTACCATCAAGAGTACTTC CAWSSIRDGYHQEYF
TRBJ1-2 TRBV29-1 NA NA TGCAGCGTTGATTGGGGCTACACCTTC CSVDWGYTF
TRBJ2-3 TRBV2 NA NA TGTGCCAGCATCTTGGGGCAGGGCGTCACAGATACGCAGTATTTT CASILGQGVTDTQYF
TRBJ2-4 TRBV29-1 NA NA TGCAGCGTTGAAGGCGGGACAGTGGACAACATTCAGTACTTC CSVEGGTVDNIQYF
TRBJ2-1 TRBV5-6 NA TRBD2 TGTGCCAGCAGCTTGGCCCTAGCGGGACACAATGAGCAGTTCTTC CASSLALAGHNEQFF
TRBJ1-5 TRBV11-2 NA NA TGTGCCAGCACTTTTAGCAATCAGCCCCAGCATTTT CASTFSNQPQHF
TRBJ1-3 TRBV29-1 NA NA TGCAGCGTGACAGGAGATCCTGGAAACACCATATATTTT CSVTGDPGNTIYF
TRBJ2-3 TRBV29-1 NA NA TGCAGCTTATGGGGAGCAAATACGCAGTATTTT CSLWGANTQYF
TRBJ1-2 TRBV6-5 NA NA TGTGCAGCGGGGTTTCGGGGAGCTAACTATGGCTACACCTTC CAAGFRGANYGYTF
TRBJ2-6 TRBV29-1 NA NA TGCAGCGTTGAATTACAGAACTCTGGGGCCAACGTCCTGACTTTC CSVELQNSGANVLTF
TRBJ2-1 TRBV7-9 once TRBD2 TGTGCCAGCAGCCCTCACCCGGGACTAGCGGGAGGGATCAATGAGCAGTTCTTC CASSPHPGLAGGINEQFF
TRBJ2-7 TRBV4-1 NA NA TGCGCCAGCAGCCTCAAAGCTTCAGGGTCGTCCTACGAGCAGTACTTC CASSLKASGSSYEQYF
TRBJ2-7 TRBV27 NA NA TGTGCCAGCAGTTGGGGGTACGAGCAGTACTTC CASSWGYEQYF
TRBJ2-2 TRBV27 few NA TGTGCCAGCAGTAGCAGGGGAGACACCGGGGAGCTGTTTTTT CASSSRGDTGELFF
TRBJ2-7 TRBV29-1 NA TRBD1 TGCAGCGTTTCGTCCGGGACAGCCTCCTACGAGCAGTACTTC CSVSSGTASYEQYF
TRBJ2-7 TRBV5-1 few NA TGCGCCAGCAGGAACTCGGGGACCTACGAGCAGTACTTC CASRNSGTYEQYF
TRBJ1-1 TRBV28 NA NA TGTGCCAGCAGTTTGGTCCATTGGGCTGAAGCTTTCTTT CASSLVHWAEAFF
TRBJ1-1 TRBV29-1 few TRBD1 TGCAGCGTCCCAAGACAGGGCACTGAAGCTTTCTTT CSVPRQGTEAFF
TRBJ2-7 TRBV29-1 NA NA TGCAGCGTTGTCAGGGCGGTGGTCCCCTACGAGCAGTACTTC CSVVRAVVPYEQYF
TRBJ2-2 TRBV9 once NA TGTGCCAGCAGCGTAGGTTCAAGCTACACCGGGGAGCTGTTTTTT CASSVGSSYTGELFF
TRBJ2-2 TRBV6-5 NA TRBD2 TGTGCCAGCAGTCCAGCGGGAGGCATCACCGGGGAGCTGTTTTTT CASSPAGGITGELFF
TRBJ2-1 TRBV5-1 NA TRBD2 TGCGCCAGCAGGCCTAGCGGGAGTGACGATGAGCAGTTCTTC CASRPSGSDDEQFF
TRBJ1-2 TRBV6-5 NA TRBD1 TGTGCCAGCAGCAGGGACAGGCTTGGCTACACCTTC CASSRDRLGYTF
TRBJ2-2 TRBV4-2 NA NA TGTGCCAGCAGCCTTAGCGACGGGGAGCTGTTTTTT CASSLSDGELFF
TRBJ2-3 TRBV5-4 NA TRBD2 TGTGCCAGCAGCTGGGGGACTAGCGGGGCCACAGATACGCAGTATTTT CASSWGTSGATDTQYF
TRBJ2-1 TRBV7-9 NA TRBD1 TGTGCCAGCAGCTTAATAGGGGGCCCCGGCAATGAGCAGTTCTTC CASSLIGGPGNEQFF
TRBJ2-7 TRBV29-1 NA TRBD2 TGCAGCGTATTGGGAAAGCGGGAGGCCCCGGGCGAGCAGTACTTC CSVLGKREAPGEQYF
TRBJ2-7 TRBV4-1 NA NA TGCGCCAGCAGCCAAGAACTGGCGGGGGCCGGCGAGCAGTACTTC CASSQELAGAGEQYF
TRBJ2-2 TRBV7-6 NA NA TGTGCCAGCAGCCTTAACCCAGGGACCGGGGAGCTGTTTTTT CASSLNPGTGELFF
TRBJ2-7 TRBV27 NA TRBD2 TGTGCCAGCAGTCGACTAGCGGGATCGTACGAGCAGTACTTC CASSRLAGSYEQYF
TRBJ2-5 TRBV28 NA TRBD1 TGTGCCAGCAGTGCAGGGGGCGGAGAGACCCAGTACTTC CASSAGGGETQYF
TRBJ2-7 TRBV11-2 few NA TGTGCCAGCAGCTTAGAGTCGTACTACGAGCAGTACTTC CASSLESYYEQYF
TRBJ2-6 TRBV6-6 NA NA TGTGCCAGCTTCTCTGGGGCCAACGTCCTGACTTTC CASFSGANVLTF